This TCR beta chain derives from a study of OX40 agonist ivuxolimab in advanced cancers. About the investigation overall: Ivuxolimab, which targeted the costimulatory receptor OX40 (CD134), was an agonistic, fully human IgG2 monoclonal antibody. Intravenous ivuxolimab was administered to patients every 2 weeks at six dose levels: 0.01, 0.1, 0.3, 1.5, 3 and 10 mg/kg. Of the roughly 52 dose-escalation patients, hepatocellular carcinoma was present in 19, melanoma in around 15, renal cell carcinoma in 9 and head and neck cancer in 9. In the dose-escalation cohort, around 80% of patients were male, and the mean age was roughly 60 years with a range of roughly 20 to 79. Patients were allowed to have had prior anti-PD-1, anti-PD-L1 or anti-CTLA-4 therapy, and roughly 40% of the dose-escalation patients had previously received checkpoint inhibitors. Partial responses occurred in three dose-escalation patients, of whom one had hepatocellular carcinoma and two had cutaneous melanoma. Peripheral TCRbeta sequencing aimed to test whether ivuxolimab altered TCR sequence diversity and caused clonal T-cell expansion. The paper reports the monotherapy dose-escalation portion (N of about 50 patients) of the phase I ivuxolimab trial. Results the study describes overall, beyond this receptor: At doses of 0.1 to 3.0 mg/kg, clonal expansion of both CD4+ and CD8+ T cells in blood was seen between baseline and week 6. On average, CD8+ T cells showed more expanded clones than CD4+ T cells after ivuxolimab. In the 0.1-3.0 mg/kg groups, partial responders were among the patients with the lowest normalized peripheral clonal expansion, particularly in CD8+ T cells. Low levels of normalized T-cell clonal expansion were also seen in some patients who did not respond. Which antigens the clonally expanded peripheral T cells were specific for was not determined.

Patients with a history of autoimmune disease or receiving systemic immunosuppression were excluded from the trial. In every dose cohort, peripheral blood was drawn for TCR sequencing at baseline, cycle 4 day 1, and cycle 7 day 1. The samples were taken from a phase I, first-in-human, multicenter, open-label dose-escalation trial of ivuxolimab. The trial enrolled adults with locally advanced or metastatic head and neck squamous cell, hepatocellular, melanoma or renal cell carcinoma. CD4+ and CD8+ T cells were sorted separately from peripheral blood before TCR sequencing. To sequence the TCRbeta CDR3 region, genomic DNA was isolated from the sorted cells. The immunoSEQ Assay was used for sequencing of TCRbeta CDR3 regions. Held by TCRdb, this immuneACCESS table contains in-frame sequences only and omits some clones. Under half of the omission traces to an unresolved V gene where checked; the cause of the rest is unknown. This sample is represented by some 90,000 clones; around 86% of them were singletons. Of the sample, approximately 0.3% is held by the ten largest clones.

From a lookup of the germline V gene, CDR1 and CDR2 are SGHAT and FQNNGV. Trimming takes 0 bases off V and 7 bases off J; junction bases not matched to a gene: 7. From its cysteine to its phenylalanine, the CDR3 spans 16 amino acids. The sequence is cut down to CDR3 DNA, 48 bases in frame from base 1. As concerns this clone: It has no known antigen specificity. Base qualities are not at hand, and no much larger clone is one base apart.

This chain joins TRBV11-2 to TRBJ1-2, and TRBD1 aligns with 11 junction nucleotides. This sample comprised CD4+ or CD8+ T cells sorted from blood, obtained in a trial of the OX40 agonist ivuxolimab. The origin of this receptor is an adult with an advanced solid tumor such as melanoma, head and neck, liver or kidney cancer. The DNA sequence follows: TGTGCCAGCAGCTTAGATCGCGGACAGGGGGCGCTTGGCTACACCTTC. Its coded protein is CASSLDRGQGALGYTF.